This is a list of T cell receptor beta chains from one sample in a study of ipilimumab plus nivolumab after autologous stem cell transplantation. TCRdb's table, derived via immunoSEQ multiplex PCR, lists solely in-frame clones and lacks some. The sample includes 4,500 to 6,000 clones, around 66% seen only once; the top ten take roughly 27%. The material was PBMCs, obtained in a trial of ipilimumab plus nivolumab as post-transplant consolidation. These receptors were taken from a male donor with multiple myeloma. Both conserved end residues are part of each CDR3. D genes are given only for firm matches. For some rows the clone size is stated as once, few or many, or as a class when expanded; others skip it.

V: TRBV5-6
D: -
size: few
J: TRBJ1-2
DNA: TGTGCCAGCAGCTTGCGGGGCTACTATGGCTACACCTTC
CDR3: CASSLRGYYGYTF

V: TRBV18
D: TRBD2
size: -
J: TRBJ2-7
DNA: TGTGCCAGCTCACCTGAGACTAGCGGGAGGAGGGGGGAGCAGTACTTC
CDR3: CASSPETSGRRGEQYF

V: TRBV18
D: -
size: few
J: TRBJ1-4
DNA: TGTGCCAGCTCATTAGGGCTTAATGAAAAACTGTTTTTT
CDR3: CASSLGLNEKLFF

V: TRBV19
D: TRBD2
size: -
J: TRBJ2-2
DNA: TGTGCCAGTTTCCTGACGGGACTAGCCGGGGAGCTGTTTTTT
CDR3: CASFLTGLAGELFF

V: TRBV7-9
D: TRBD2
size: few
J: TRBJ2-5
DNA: TGTGCCAGCAGCCCTAGCGGGGGATACCAAGAGACCCAGTACTTC
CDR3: CASSPSGGYQETQYF

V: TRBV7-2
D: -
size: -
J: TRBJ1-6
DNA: TGTGCCAGCGGACTAGGGGTCAATAATTCACCCCTCCACTTT
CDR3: CASGLGVNNSPLHF

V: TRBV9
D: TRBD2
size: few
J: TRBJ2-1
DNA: TGTGCCAGCAGCCAAGTTATGAGTGCGGGACTAGCGGGAGTTGAGCAGTTCTTC
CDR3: CASSQVMSAGLAGVEQFF

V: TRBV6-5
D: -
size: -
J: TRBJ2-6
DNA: TGTGCCAGCAGTTACTTTACAGGGTCCGGGGCCAACGTCCTGACTTTC
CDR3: CASSYFTGSGANVLTF

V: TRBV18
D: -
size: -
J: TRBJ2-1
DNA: TGTGCCAGCTCACCTGCGGGGCCAGGGTTCCATGAGCAGTTCTTC
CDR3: CASSPAGPGFHEQFF

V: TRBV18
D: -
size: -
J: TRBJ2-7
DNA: TGTGCCAGCTCACCACCGGGCAGATACTCCTACGAGCAGTACTTC
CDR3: CASSPPGRYSYEQYF

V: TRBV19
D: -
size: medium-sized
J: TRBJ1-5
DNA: TGTGCCAGTAGTACCGGGCTGGTCGGGGGGGGCAATCAGCCCCAGCATTTT
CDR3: CASSTGLVGGGNQPQHF

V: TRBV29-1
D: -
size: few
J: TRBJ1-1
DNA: TGCAGCGTTGAGGGCAGGTCTGAAGCTTTCTTT
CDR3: CSVEGRSEAFF

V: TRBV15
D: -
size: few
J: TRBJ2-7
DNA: TGTGCCACCAGCAGAGACAGGGCTTCCTACGAGCAGTACTTC
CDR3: CATSRDRASYEQYF

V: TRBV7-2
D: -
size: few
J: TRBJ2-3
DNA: TGTGCCAGCAGCCCCCTGGACAGAGGGTGGCCAGATACGCAGTATTTT
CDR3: CASSPLDRGWPDTQYF

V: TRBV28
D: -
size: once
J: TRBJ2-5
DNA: TGTGCCAGCAACCATGGGGGACGGCAAGAGACCCAGTACTTC
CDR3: CASNHGGRQETQYF

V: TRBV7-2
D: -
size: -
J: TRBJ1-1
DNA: TGTGCCAGCAGCGAAAGGAACACTGAAGCTTTCTTT
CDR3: CASSERNTEAFF

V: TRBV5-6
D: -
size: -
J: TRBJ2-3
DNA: TGTGCCAGCAGCTTGAAAAGCATCGACACAGATACGCAGTATTTT
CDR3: CASSLKSIDTDTQYF

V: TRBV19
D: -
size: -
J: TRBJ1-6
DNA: TGTGCCAGTAGTTCAGATATAGGCGGTTTCTCACCCCTCCACTTT
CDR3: CASSSDIGGFSPLHF

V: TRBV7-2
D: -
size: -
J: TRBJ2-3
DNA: TGTGCCAGCAGCCGTACGGGCACAGATACGCAGTATTTT
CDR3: CASSRTGTDTQYF

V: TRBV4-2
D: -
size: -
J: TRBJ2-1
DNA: TGTGCCAGCAGCCAAGATGAACTGGGGGGCCTCTACAATGAGCAGTTCTTC
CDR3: CASSQDELGGLYNEQFF

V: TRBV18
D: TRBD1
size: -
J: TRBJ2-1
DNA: TGTGCCAGCTCACCACAGGGACAGGAGGGGAGTGAGCAGTTCTTC
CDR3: CASSPQGQEGSEQFF

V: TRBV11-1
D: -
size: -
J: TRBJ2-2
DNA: TGTGCCAGCAGCTTAGTCGGGGGTACCGGGGAGCTGTTTTTT
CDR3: CASSLVGGTGELFF

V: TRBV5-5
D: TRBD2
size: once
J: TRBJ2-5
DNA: TGTGCCAGCAGCCCAAAGCGCCTAGCGGGGGGACAAGAGACCCAGTACTTC
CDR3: CASSPKRLAGGQETQYF

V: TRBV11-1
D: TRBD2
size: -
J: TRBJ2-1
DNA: TGTGCCAGCAGCTCCCTCGGGCGGGGGGACAATGAGCAGTTCTTC
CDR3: CASSSLGRGDNEQFF